These 28 T cell receptor beta chains share one sample of origin, sequenced in a study of siplizumab effects on memory and regulatory T cells. Clones were read by immunoSEQ multiplex PCR, and TCRdb kept only the in-frame ones, dropping some. The sample lists 37,000 or so clones, about 89% occurring once. Sequences were obtained from naive CD4+ T cells sorted from blood. The receptors derive from a human donor in good health.

V and J are TRBV7-9 and TRBJ2-5; D gene ambiguous. V was trimmed by 4 bases and J by 1 base, leaving 7 bases between them. Germline-derived CDR1 and CDR2 are SEHNR and FQNEAQ (reference sequence). The CDR3 totals 13 residues. The CDR3 is CASSSRSQETQYF. The CDR3 bases are TGTGCCAGCAGCTCTAGATCCCAAGAGACCCAGTACTTC.

In its sample, this clone was seen a few times. The chain links TRBV15 to TRBJ1-1; tentative D call: TRBD1 (5 bases). CDR3 length: 15 amino acids. Trimming removed 5 bases from V and 1 base from J, with 14 bases in between. CDR1 is LNHNV, CDR2 YYDKDF, per germline (reference sequence). CDR3 region: CATSGSGLKNTEAFF. The CDR3 DNA sequence: TGTGCCACCAGCGGTTCGGGACTCAAGAACACTGAAGCTTTCTTT.

The chain joins TRBV29-1 to TRBJ2-2; D is perhaps TRBD1 or TRBD2 (6 bases each). The CDR3 spans 14 residues. V lost 6 bases, J lost 0 bases, and 11 bases lay in between. Germline V gene sequence: CDR1 SQVTM, CDR2 ANQGSEA. For the CDR3, the DNA is TGCAGCGTGGGGGGACACCCGAACACCGGGGAGCTGTTTTTT. Its protein product is CSVGGHPNTGELFF.

J is TRBJ1-1 and V is TRBV19; D is undetermined. Per the germline V gene, CDR1 is LNHDA and CDR2 is SQIVND (reference sequence). The CDR3 is made up of 14 amino acids. Trimming removed 6 bases from V and 1 base from J, with 12 bases in between. In nucleotides, the CDR3 is TGTGCCAGTAGGATGGAGGTGGGGAACACTGAAGCTTTCTTT. This gives the protein CASRMEVGNTEAFF. Full variable domain (missing parts from reference TRBV19 and TRBJ1-1): DGGITQSPKYLFRKEGQNVTLSCEQNLNHDAMYWYRQDPGQGLRLIYYSQIVNDFQKGDIAEGYSVSREKKESFPLTVTSAQKNPTAFYLCASRMEVGNTEAFFGQGTRLTVV.

The genes are TRBV11-3 and TRBJ2-1, with 9 bases identical to TRBD2. CDR1 and CDR2 (germline): SGHNT, YENEEA. V lost 5 bases and J lost 9; bases outside the gene matches: 14. This CDR3 comprises 16 residues. The CDR3 reads CASSPRASGGLSEQFF. The CDR3 bases are TGTGCCAGCAGCCCTAGGGCGAGCGGGGGGCTCAGTGAGCAGTTCTTC.

The J gene is TRBJ2-1, the V gene TRBV18, with 13 bases matching TRBD2. CDR1 is KGHSH and CDR2 is LQKENI in the germline V gene. Trimming cost V 5 bases and J 3 bases; bases outside gene matches: 1. CDR3 length: 15 residues. In DNA, the CDR3 is TGTGCCAGCTCAGGGACTAGCGGGAACTACAATGAGCAGTTCTTC. This sequence encodes CASSGTSGNYNEQFF.

The chain uses TRBV6-6 and TRBJ1-6; 7 bases are a match to TRBD1. V shed 0 bases, J shed 13 bases, and the junction held 6 bases outside the gene matches. This CDR3 comprises 14 residues. Germline lookup yields CDR1 MNHNY and CDR2 SVGAGI (reference sequence). The CDR3 DNA follows: TGTGCCAGCAGTTACTCGGGACAGCCGGGCCCCCTCCACTTT. It specifies CASSYSGQPGPLHF.

This chain joins TRBV18 and TRBJ1-2, with 11 bases fitting TRBD1. CDR1 is KGHSH, CDR2 LQKENI, per germline. Trimming took 3 bases from V and 4 from J; bases not matched to a gene: 10. CDR3 size: 17 residues. The CDR3 bases are TGTGCCAGCTCACCTAACAATCCGGGACAGGGGGTCTATGGCTACACCTTC. Translated: CASSPNNPGQGVYGYTF.

This chain connects TRBV5-6 to TRBJ2-7; D is possibly TRBD1 or TRBD2 (6 bases each). Trimming pared 3 bases from V and 3 bases from J, leaving 19 bases between. CDR1 and CDR2 from the germline V gene are SGHDT and YYEEEE. This CDR3 is built from 16 residues. CDR3 residues: CASSWYRWGADYEQYF. The CDR3 DNA is TGTGCCAGCAGCTGGTACAGGTGGGGGGCCGACTACGAGCAGTACTTC.

The chain joins TRBV29-1 to TRBJ2-7, with 10 bases identical to TRBD1. V was clipped by 1 base and J by 1 base; unmatched bases: 4. The CDR3 totals 15 residues. Germline V CDR1 and CDR2: SQVTM, ANQGSEA. The CDR3, as DNA: TGCAGCGTTGAAGGGGGACAGGGGAAATCCTACGAGCAGTACTTC. The encoded protein is CSVEGGQGKSYEQYF.

V gene TRBV7-3 combines with J gene TRBJ1-1; D remains unclear. From germline, CDR1 is SGHTA and CDR2 FQGTGA. Trimming cost V 2 bases and J 5 bases, with 15 bases left between them. The CDR3 has 15 residues. CDR3 in amino acids: CASSLGPASATEAFF. The CDR3 nucleotides are TGTGCCAGCAGCTTAGGTCCCGCCAGTGCAACTGAAGCTTTCTTT.

V and J are TRBV7-3 and TRBJ1-1, with D perhaps matching TRBD1 (5 bases). This CDR3 region has 15 residues. Trimming cost V 6 bases and J 1 base, with 15 bases left between them. Germline V gene sequence: CDR1 SGHTA, CDR2 FQGTGA. CDR3 residues: CASSTQGGRNTEAFF. CDR3 nucleotides: TGTGCCAGCAGTACCCAGGGAGGGCGGAACACTGAAGCTTTCTTT.

V gene TRBV25-1 combines with J gene TRBJ1-6; TRBD1 matches 7 bases. The CDR3 consists of 16 residues. Per the germline V gene, CDR1 is MGHDK and CDR2 is SYGVNS. V lost 0 bases and J lost 9; bases outside the gene matches: 8. CDR3 nucleotides: TGTGCCAGCAGTGAATATTACGGCCAGGGGGGTTCACCCCTCCACTTT. Amino acid sequence: CASSEYYGQGGSPLHF.

This clone was detected only once. The chain uses TRBV5-1 and TRBJ2-7; D possibly corresponds to TRBD1 (5 bases). Germline CDR1 reads SGHRS; CDR2 reads YFSETQ. The V gene lost 4 bases and the J gene lost 0 bases, with 23 bases spanning the gap. This CDR3 has 18 amino acids. The CDR3 DNA sequence: TGCGCCAGCAGCCAAACGTCGAGACAGTACAAGAGCTCCTACGAGCAGTACTTC. Protein product: CASSQTSRQYKSSYEQYF. Full variable domain (remainder filled in from reference TRBV5-1 and TRBJ2-7): KAGVTQTPRYLIKTRGQQVTLSCSPISGHRSVSWYQQTPGQGLQFLFEYFSETQRNKGNFPGRFSGRQFSNSRSEMNVSTLELGDSALYLCASSQTSRQYKSSYEQYFGPGTRLTVT.

This chain connects TRBV5-1 to TRBJ2-3; D is unresolved. In germline, CDR1 is SGHRS, CDR2 YFSETQ. This CDR3 is 13 amino acids long. V dropped 2 bases and J dropped 4 bases, with 8 bases sitting between them. The DNA of the CDR3 is TGCGCCAGCAGCTTTTCCTCCCCAGATACGCAGTATTTT. The encoded protein is CASSFSSPDTQYF. The complete variable domain, with remaining parts taken from reference TRBV5-1 and TRBJ2-3, reads KAGVTQTPRYLIKTRGQQVTLSCSPISGHRSVSWYQQTPGQGLQFLFEYFSETQRNKGNFPGRFSGRQFSNSRSEMNVSTLELGDSALYLCASSFSSPDTQYFGPGTRLTVL.

This clone has only one observation. The V and J genes are TRBV19 and TRBJ2-2, with 9 bases lining up with TRBD1. The CDR3 covers 15 residues. Germline V CDR1 and CDR2: LNHDA, SQIVND (reference sequence). Trimming removed 5 bases from V and 4 bases from J; junction bases left unmatched: 5. The CDR3: CASSSQGAGTGELFF. CDR3 in DNA: TGTGCCAGTAGTTCACAGGGGGCCGGCACCGGGGAGCTGTTTTTT.

The rearrangement uses TRBV5-5 and TRBJ2-7; 8 bases are a match to TRBD1. Germline V gene lookup returns CDR1 SGHKS and CDR2 YYEKEE (reference sequence). This CDR3 comprises 15 residues. V gave up 3 bases and J gave up 5 bases; unmatched junction bases: 10. CDR3 in DNA: TGTGCCAGCAGCTATATTCGCGGACAGGGAGACGAGCAGTACTTC. Translating it yields CASSYIRGQGDEQYF.

The chain joins TRBV5-6 to TRBJ1-4; 7 nucleotides line up with TRBD1. There are 14 residues in the CDR3. V gave up 4 bases and J gave up 10 bases; unmatched junction bases: 10. Per germline, CDR1 SGHDT and CDR2 YYEEEE. CDR3 DNA: TGTGCCAGCAGCCGACAGGGAACGGGGGGAAAACTGTTTTTT. Amino acids: CASSRQGTGGKLFF.

The CDR3 region is CATMDSYEQYF. In nucleotides, the CDR3 is TGTGCCACGATGGACAGCTACGAGCAGTACTTC. This chain links TRBV6-5 with TRBJ2-7; D perhaps matches TRBD1 (6 bases). V was cut by 10 bases and J by 3 bases, with 10 bases left in between. The CDR3 sequence is 11 residues long. Germline V gene lookup returns CDR1 MNHEY and CDR2 SVGAGI.

About this clone: Other nucleotide sequences in the sample specify the same CDR3. The chain carries TRBV6-1 and TRBJ2-3, with D perhaps matching TRBD1 (6 bases). Germline V gives CDR1 MNHNS, CDR2 SASEGT. V was trimmed by 2 bases and J by 6 bases, leaving 6 bases between them. This CDR3 region has 12 residues. In DNA, the CDR3 is TGTGCCAGCAGTGAAAGGGGGGATACGCAGTATTTT. Translated: CASSERGDTQYF.

V usage is TRBV5-1 and J usage is TRBJ1-3; D unclear. The CDR3 extends over 14 amino acids. Germline assignment: CDR1 SGHRS and CDR2 YFSETQ. The ends were cut back, 0 bases at V and 3 bases at J, with 7 bases in the middle. Here the CDR3 reads CASSLGIGGNTIYF. The CDR3 DNA reads TGCGCCAGCAGCTTGGGTATCGGTGGAAACACCATATATTTT.

This chain links TRBV18 with TRBJ2-4; 9 bases fit TRBD1. This CDR3 region has 14 residues. Trimming cost V 4 bases and J 5 bases; bases outside gene matches: 3. Germline CDR1 and CDR2: KGHSH and LQKENI. The CDR3 coding sequence is TGTGCCAGCTCACTAGGACAGGGGCAAAACATTCAGTACTTC. It encodes CASSLGQGQNIQYF.

The rearrangement uses TRBV6-5 and TRBJ2-5; D not certain. Germline V gene lookup returns CDR1 MNHEY and CDR2 SVGAGI. Trimming stripped 6 bases from V and 2 bases from J, with 4 bases between. CDR3 length: 11 residues. The CDR3 protein is CASSTQETQYF. The CDR3 DNA reads as TGTGCCAGCAGCACTCAAGAGACCCAGTACTTC.

The J gene is TRBJ1-5, the V gene TRBV6-1; tentative D call: TRBD1 (5 bases). The CDR3 totals 15 residues. Trimming removed 4 bases from V and 0 bases from J, with 10 bases in between. CDR1 is MNHNS, CDR2 SASEGT, per germline. CDR3: CASSGGTDSNQPQHF. CDR3 DNA sequence: TGTGCCAGCAGTGGAGGGACGGATAGCAATCAGCCCCAGCATTTT.

The chain links TRBV4-1 to TRBJ2-2, with no clear D. Germline assignment: CDR1 MGHRA and CDR2 YSYEKL. This CDR3 has 16 amino acids. Between the trimmed V and J ends, which lost 4 bases and 0 bases, there was a span of 12 bases. CDR3 in DNA: TGCGCCAGCAGCCTATCGTTGGCCACGAACACCGGGGAGCTGTTTTTT. Translation gives CASSLSLATNTGELFF.

V is TRBV6-1 and J is TRBJ1-2; D is perhaps TRBD1 (5 bases). Trimming removed 2 bases at V and 3 bases at J, with 16 bases between. This CDR3 has 16 residues. Germline CDR1 MNHNS, CDR2 SASEGT. CDR3 loop: CASSEIRGTVDYGYTF. CDR3 nucleotides: TGTGCCAGCAGTGAAATAAGGGGTACGGTGGACTATGGCTACACCTTC.

J is TRBJ2-1 and V is TRBV6-5; the match to TRBD2 covers 13 bases. Germline trimming cut 4 bases from V and 7 bases from J; bases unmatched to any gene: 7. The CDR3 extends over 16 amino acids. Germline-derived CDR1 and CDR2 are MNHEY and SVGAGI. CDR3 amino acids: CASSSLAGGRGNEQFF. CDR3 bases: TGTGCCAGCAGTTCACTAGCGGGAGGGCGTGGGAATGAGCAGTTCTTC.

This clone was found once. The V call is TRBV2, the J call TRBJ1-5, with 10 bases that match TRBD1. The CDR3 totals 16 residues. The germline CDR1 and CDR2 sequences are SNHLY and FYNNEI. Losses at the gene ends were 6 bases for V and 0 bases for J; bases not matched to a gene: 5. CDR3 sequence: CASSLGQGYSNQPQHF. CDR3 nucleotides: TGTGCCAGCAGCCTGGGACAGGGGTATAGCAATCAGCCCCAGCATTTT. Supplemented by reference TRBV2 and TRBJ1-5, the full variable domain reads EPEVTQTPSHQVTQMGQEVILRCVPISNHLYFYWYRQILGQKVEFLVSFYNNEISEKSEIFDDQFSVERPDGSNFTLKIRSTKLEDSAMYFCASSLGQGYSNQPQHFGDGTRLSIL.